A single sample gave rise to the 13 T cell receptor beta chains below, sequenced in a study of shared clonotypes between healthy human individuals. Terminally differentiated effector memory CD45RA+ cells were excluded by CCR7 positive selection of CD45RO-negative cells. The table came from immunoSEQ multiplex PCR; TCRdb's copy has only in-frame clones and leaves some out. The sample records roughly 770,000 clones, around 96% being singletons. The sequenced material came from naive CD8+ T cells sorted from blood. The receptors shown here come from a man aged 25 to 40 in good health.

This clone has just one count. The J gene is TRBJ1-2, the V gene TRBV7-9, with D possibly being TRBD1 (5 bases). Germline lookup yields CDR1 SEHNR and CDR2 FQNEAQ (reference sequence). Trimming took off 5 bases at V and 8 bases at J, with 15 bases between the two ends. The CDR3 is 13 residues long. The CDR3 spells CASSRDGLWGYTF. Written as DNA, the CDR3 is TGTGCCAGCAGCAGGGACGGACTATGGGGCTACACCTTC.

The chain carries TRBV5-4 and TRBJ2-2; D ambiguous. The CDR3 contains 14 residues. CDR1 is SGHNT, CDR2 YYREEE, per germline (reference sequence). V was clipped by 4 bases and J by 1 base, with 8 bases between them. The CDR3 is CASSPMGNTGELFF. CDR3 sequence (DNA): TGTGCCAGCAGCCCCATGGGGAACACCGGGGAGCTGTTTTTT.

The gene calls are TRBV4-3 and TRBJ2-3; 9 nucleotides align to TRBD2. This CDR3 has 15 residues. The germline V gene encodes CDR1 LGHNA and CDR2 YSLEER. J gave up 6 bases and V 3 bases, and 7 bases lay outside the gene matches. The CDR3: CASSQLGLASDTQYF. CDR3 DNA sequence: TGCGCCAGCAGCCAGCTGGGACTAGCTTCGGATACGCAGTATTTT.

A word on this clone: Other nucleotide sequences from this sample produce the same CDR3. The rearrangement links TRBV9 to TRBJ2-3; TRBD2 might be the D (6 bases). The V end was cut by 2 bases, the J end by 5 bases, with 9 bases between. Germline V gives CDR1 SGDLS, CDR2 YYNGEE. CDR3 length: 13 residues. The CDR3 region is CASSVGGGDTQYF. The CDR3 DNA reads TGTGCCAGCAGCGTGGGGGGAGGAGATACGCAGTATTTT.

This clone was seen a single time. This chain connects TRBV27 to TRBJ2-1; D not certain. V dropped 4 bases and J dropped 7 bases, with 8 bases sitting between them. The CDR3 contains 12 residues. Per the germline V gene, CDR1 is MNHEY and CDR2 is SMNVEV (reference sequence). The DNA of the CDR3 is TGTGCCAGCAGTTACGGTGGAAATGAGCAGTTCTTC. It yields the protein CASSYGGNEQFF.

Remarks on this clone: Other DNA sequences in the sample encode the same CDR3. V and J are TRBV29-1 and TRBJ1-1, with D perhaps TRBD1 (5 bases). The CDR3 totals 12 residues. Between the trimmed V and J ends, which lost 4 bases and 2 bases, there was a span of 8 bases. Germline V gene data show CDR1 as SQVTM and CDR2 as ANQGSEA. The CDR3 here is CSVVGGNTEAFF. In DNA, the CDR3 is TGCAGCGTTGTGGGGGGAAACACTGAAGCTTTCTTT. Full variable domain (missing parts from reference TRBV29-1 and TRBJ1-1): SAVISQKPSRDICQRGTSLTIQCQVDSQVTMMFWYRQQPGQSLTLIATANQGSEATYESGFVIDKFPISRPNLTFSTLTVSNMSPEDSSIYLCSVVGGNTEAFFGQGTRLTVV.

The rearrangement uses TRBV7-9 and TRBJ2-5; D remains ambiguous. The J call may not be correct, given that the DNA end is closer to TRBJ2-7. The germline gives CDR1 SEHNR, CDR2 FQNEAQ (reference sequence). The CDR3 runs 12 residues. In nucleotides, the CDR3 is TGTGCCAGCAGCTTCAGCTCCTACGAGCAGTACTTC. It is translated as CASSFSSYEQYF.

The chain links TRBV18 to TRBJ2-7; 12 bases match TRBD1. The CDR3 contains 14 residues. Germline-derived CDR1 and CDR2 are KGHSH and LQKENI. The V and J ends lost 4 bases and 5 bases, in that order; junction bases with no gene match: 3. CDR3 in DNA: TGTGCCAGCTCACTGGGACAGGGGGCCAACGAGCAGTACTTC. Translating it yields CASSLGQGANEQYF. The variable domain in full, completed from reference TRBV18 and TRBJ2-7, reads NAGVMQNPRHLVRRRGQEARLRCSPMKGHSHVYWYRQLPEEGLKFMVYLQKENIIDESGMPKERFSAEFPKEGPSILRIQQVVRGDSAAYFCASSLGQGANEQYFGPGTRLTVT.

J is TRBJ2-1 and V is TRBV2; D is perhaps TRBD2 (5 bases). Germline V gene sequence: CDR1 SNHLY, CDR2 FYNNEI. This CDR3 has 14 amino acids. V lost 8 bases, J lost 0 bases, and 11 bases lay in between. CDR3 loop: CASETGSSYNEQFF. Here the CDR3 DNA reads TGTGCCAGCGAGACGGGGAGCTCCTACAATGAGCAGTTCTTC.

The genes are TRBV30 and TRBJ2-7; tentative D call: TRBD2 (5 bases). Per the germline V gene, CDR1 is GTSNPN and CDR2 is SVGIG (reference sequence). The V end lost 1 base, the J end lost 1 base, and 8 bases lay between the germline ends. The CDR3 is 13 residues long. The CDR3 sequence is CAWSGERSYEQYF. The CDR3 DNA follows: TGTGCCTGGAGTGGGGAGAGGTCCTACGAGCAGTACTTC.

On this clone itself: The same CDR3 can be traced to other DNA sequences in this sample. This chain links TRBV5-1 with TRBJ2-7; possibly TRBD1 for D (5 bases). Between the trimmed V and J ends, which lost 2 bases and 1 base, there was a span of 7 bases. CDR3 length: 13 residues. The germline V gene has CDR1 SGHRS and CDR2 YFSETQ. The CDR3 sequence: CASSFRTSYEQYF. Here the CDR3 DNA reads TGCGCCAGCAGCTTCAGGACATCCTACGAGCAGTACTTC.

The J gene is TRBJ1-2, the V gene TRBV29-1, with D possibly being TRBD1 (5 bases). The CDR3 has 14 amino acids. V lost 5 bases, J lost 0 bases, and 13 bases lay in between. Germline assignment: CDR1 SQVTM and CDR2 ANQGSEA. The CDR3 nucleotides are TGCAGCGTTCTGGGAACAGGTACTAACTATGGCTACACCTTC. It codes for CSVLGTGTNYGYTF.

The chain carries TRBV5-4 and TRBJ2-1; D perhaps matches TRBD2 (6 bases). CDR1 and CDR2 (germline): SGHNT, YYREEE (reference sequence). The CDR3 has 14 amino acids. V lost 0 bases and J 7 bases, leaving 11 bases between the germline ends. CDR3 in amino acids: CASSLAGSVNEQFF. The CDR3 region has the DNA TGTGCCAGCAGCTTGGCCGGGAGTGTGAATGAGCAGTTCTTC.